A selection of T cell receptor beta chains follows, all from one sample in a study of early T cells in non-severe SARS-CoV-2 infection. TCRdb re-analysed the 5' RACE reads in MiXCR, keeping a single row per CDR3 protein. This sample has around 57,000 distinct CDR3 sequences; approximately 8% occur once, and the top ten carry 8.5% to 10%. Sequencing used whole blood. Every receptor here comes from an adult who was a healthcare worker with PCR-confirmed SARS-CoV-2 infection or an uninfected control (not recorded which). Each CDR3 is given with its conserved first and last residue. D genes are given only for firm matches. Where a row states a size, it is once, few, many or the class of an expanded clone; other rows omit it.

abundance	j_gene	v_gene	d_gene	CDR3aa	CDR3nt
many	TRBJ2-1	TRBV5-1	-	CASSLGTGPYNEQFF	TGCGCCAGCAGCTTGGGAACGGGGCCCTACAATGAGCAGTTCTTC
few	TRBJ1-3	TRBV28	TRBD1	CASSLDRTGFMSGNTIYF	TGCGCCAGCAGTTTAGATCGGACAGGGTTTATGTCTGGAAACACCATATATTTT
-	TRBJ2-2	TRBV27	TRBD1	CASSLETGTGELFF	TGTGCCAGCAGTTTGGAGACAGGGACCGGGGAGCTGTTTTTT
-	TRBJ2-1	TRBV4-1	-	CASSQEDRFGNEQFF	TGCGCCAGCAGCCAAGAAGACAGGTTTGGGAATGAGCAGTTCTTC
many	TRBJ2-7	TRBV6-2/TRBV6-3	-	CASSPDGGSYEQYF	TGTGCCAGCAGTCCGGACGGAGGATCCTACGAGCAGTACTTC
many	TRBJ2-7	TRBV20-1	TRBD2	CSARIPGLGTYEQYF	TGCAGTGCTAGAATTCCTGGACTAGGTACCTACGAGCAGTACTTC
-	TRBJ1-2	TRBV5-1	-	CASSLDGNYGYTF	TGCGCCAGCAGCTTGGACGGTAACTATGGCTACACCTTC
many	TRBJ2-7	TRBV29-1	TRBD1	CSVVTGDLCF	TGCAGCGTCGTTACAGGGGACCTATGCTTC
many	TRBJ1-1	TRBV10-2	-	CASSVAGGDTEAFF	TGCGCCAGCAGTGTGGCAGGCGGGGACACTGAAGCTTTCTTT
many	TRBJ1-5	TRBV28	TRBD1	CASSERTGYNQPQHF	TGTGCCAGCTCCGAAAGGACAGGCTACAATCAGCCCCAGCATTTT
few	TRBJ2-3	TRBV20-1	TRBD2	CSAKLAGPTDTQYF	TGCAGTGCCAAACTAGCGGGTCCCACAGATACGCAGTATTTT
-	TRBJ2-7	TRBV29-1	-	CSVEGGSPYEQYF	TGCAGCGTTGAAGGGGGCAGCCCCTACGAGCAGTACTTC
few	TRBJ2-3	TRBV4-1	TRBD1	CASSQEGGDRGLVADTQYF	TGCGCCAGCAGCCAAGAGGGAGGGGACAGGGGGCTGGTGGCAGATACGCAGTATTTT
many	TRBJ1-4	TRBV7-6	-	CASSSRTGKLFF	TGTGCCAGCAGCTCAAGGACGGGAAAACTGTTTTTT
-	TRBJ2-7	TRBV30	TRBD1	CAWRELRQGREQYF	TGTGCCTGGAGGGAACTACGACAGGGGCGAGAGCAGTACTTC
-	TRBJ1-1	TRBV3-1	-	CASSQVGSSEAFF	TGTGCCAGCAGCCAAGTAGGGTCCTCTGAAGCTTTCTTT
few	TRBJ1-5	TRBV6-5	-	CASSPLSGNSNQPQHF	TGTGCCAGCAGCCCGCTCTCAGGGAATAGCAATCAGCCCCAGCATTTT
few	TRBJ2-1	TRBV12-5	-	CASGLPATSGLADEQFF	TGTGCTAGTGGTTTGCCCGCGACATCCGGGCTAGCCGATGAGCAGTTCTTC
-	TRBJ2-1	TRBV12-3/TRBV12-4	-	CASSRRMEQFF	TGTGCCAGCAGCAGGCGGATGGAGCAGTTCTTC
many	TRBJ2-1	TRBV18	-	CASSPENRVGDNEQFF	TGTGCCAGCTCACCAGAGAACAGGGTGGGCGACAATGAGCAGTTCTTC
many	TRBJ1-5	TRBV5-1	TRBD1	CASSTGQALGPQHF	TGCGCCAGCAGCACTGGACAGGCCCTAGGGCCCCAGCATTTT
many	TRBJ2-5	TRBV10-2	TRBD2	CASSVWLAGEETQYF	TGCGCCAGCAGTGTTTGGCTAGCGGGAGAAGAGACCCAGTACTTC
many	TRBJ1-4	TRBV27	-	CASRPDTLNHQLFF	TGTGCCAGCAGACCTGACACCCTCAATCACCAACTGTTTTTT
many	TRBJ1-1	TRBV7-9	TRBD1	CASSLLRDSEAFF	TGTGCCAGCAGCCTACTCCGGGACAGCGAAGCTTTCTTT
-	TRBJ1-4	TRBV12-3/TRBV12-4	-	CASSLGVATNEKLFF	TGTGCCAGCAGTTTAGGAGTTGCAACTAATGAAAAACTGTTTTTT
-	TRBJ1-1	TRBV18	TRBD1	CASSPDRVGAFF	TGTGCCAGCTCACCTGACAGGGTCGGAGCTTTCTTT
many	TRBJ2-7	TRBV18	-	CASSPPDRTYEQYF	TGTGCCAGCTCACCACCGGACAGAACCTACGAGCAGTACTTC
many	TRBJ1-1	TRBV2	-	CASSERDFTTEAFF	TGTGCCAGCAGTGAACGGGACTTCACCACTGAAGCTTTCTTT
-	TRBJ2-7	TRBV7-9	TRBD1	CASSFIGDRSYEQYF	TGTGCCAGCAGCTTCATAGGGGACAGGTCATACGAGCAGTACTTC
many	TRBJ2-1	TRBV12-3/TRBV12-4	TRBD2	CASSPSGRARNEQFF	TGTGCCAGCAGTCCAAGCGGGAGGGCCAGGAATGAGCAGTTCTTC
few	TRBJ1-6	TRBV14	-	CASSQRTYSPLHF	TGTGCCAGCAGCCAGCGGACTTATTCACCCCTCCACTTT
many	TRBJ1-4	TRBV6-1	TRBD1	CASSVGRTGGLLTTNEKLFF	TGTGCCAGCAGTGTCGGCAGGACAGGGGGTTTACTAACAACTAATGAAAAACTGTTTTTT
many	TRBJ2-3	TRBV13	-	CASSSSTDTQYF	TGTGCCAGCAGCTCGAGCACAGATACGCAGTATTTT
many	TRBJ1-2	TRBV27	TRBD1	CASSLGQGTYGYTF	TGTGCCAGCAGCCTAGGACAGGGGACCTATGGCTACACCTTC
-	TRBJ2-3	TRBV6-1	TRBD2	CASSEEAGGPDTQYF	TGTGCCAGCAGTGAAGAAGCGGGGGGGCCAGATACGCAGTATTTT
-	TRBJ1-4	TRBV7-9	-	CASSLYGGNEKLFF	TGTGCCAGCAGCTTATACGGGGGTAATGAAAAACTGTTTTTT
many	TRBJ2-3	TRBV11-2	-	CASSLGAGQGDTQYF	TGTGCCAGCAGCTTAGGGGCCGGGCAAGGAGATACGCAGTATTTT
few	TRBJ2-3	TRBV9	TRBD1	CASSVAGDRWEDTQYF	TGTGCCAGCAGCGTAGCCGGGGACAGGTGGGAAGATACGCAGTATTTT
medium-sized	TRBJ2-5	TRBV4-2	TRBD2	CASSQSAGVGETQYF	TGTGCCAGCAGCCAAAGCGCGGGAGTAGGGGAGACCCAGTACTTC
many	TRBJ2-2	TRBV7-3	-	CASSIGAGTGELFF	TGTGCCAGCTCAATAGGGGCGGGCACCGGGGAGCTGTTTTTT
many	TRBJ2-1	TRBV4-1	-	CASSRGGEQFF	TGCGCCAGCAGCCGAGGGGGTGAGCAGTTCTTC
many	TRBJ2-5	TRBV18	-	CASSPLESQETQYF	TGTGCCAGCTCACCACTGGAATCCCAAGAGACCCAGTACTTC